The source of this T cell receptor (beta chain) is a study of shared clonotypes between healthy human individuals. Looking at the study overall: The plates for each donor numbered three CD4 naive, three CD4 memory, two CD8 naive and one CD8 memory. Study-level results: Around 5% of naive CD4 clonotypes were common to a few donors. Generally, naive subsets (rather than memory subsets) showed larger estimated richness.

The table came from immunoSEQ multiplex PCR; TCRdb's copy has only in-frame clones and leaves some out. Of about 1 million clones in the sample, 60% to 80% were seen once. Comments on this clone: The antigen remains undetermined.

Healthy HIV-negative adults without recent acute infections or vaccinations served as donors. Sequencing was carried out using memory CD4+ T cells sorted from blood. Subset of the sample: CD45RA-negative fraction. The sequence was collected from a man between 18 and 35 years old in good health.

Here the CDR3 DNA reads TGTGCCAGCAGCGTAGTGCCAGAGCCAACTAATGAAAAACTGTTTTTT. It yields the protein CASSVVPEPTNEKLFF. V usage is TRBV9 and J usage is TRBJ1-4; D is uncertain. The CDR3 consists of 16 residues. CDR1 and CDR2 from the germline V gene are SGDLS and YYNGEE. V dropped 0 bases and J dropped 0 bases, with 9 bases sitting between them.